A single sample gave rise to the 12 T cell receptor beta chains below, sequenced in a study of tissue T cells after allogeneic stem cell transplantation (dated by TCRdb to the early 2020s). The library was generated by the immunoSEQ multiplex PCR assay. TCRdb obtained this table from immuneACCESS and retained in-frame rearrangements with V and J assigned. These tables miss some clones; where compared with another copy, unresolved V genes account for less than half of the shortfall, and the remainder is unexplained. The table for this sample lists tens of thousands of clones; roughly 73% of them were counted only once. The leading ten clones occupy 0.5% to 0.65% of the sample. Sample: sorted cells pooled from one or two spleens. These receptors came from a pool of C57BL/6 mice in good health.

To note about this clone: The genes and germline here are from mouse. The read ends 1 residue before the CDR3 terminus; that terminus is restored from the germline J gene. The chain employs TRBV13-3 and TRBJ2-7; weak D call: TRBD2 (5 bases). The CDR3 extends over 13 amino acids. V was trimmed by 1 base and J by 6 bases, leaving 11 bases between them. The germline V gene encodes CDR1 NNHDY and CDR2 SYVADS. The CDR3 DNA, read in part, is TGTGCCAGCAGTGATCCCGGGCTGGGTGAACAGTAC. It codes for CASSDPGLGEQY. The whole CDR3 sequence is CASSDPGLGEQYF.

In regard to this clone: Mouse gene names and germline throughout. The missing CDR3 end, 1 residue past where the read stops, is filled in from the germline J gene. J is TRBJ2-2 and V is TRBV2; the D is unclear. Germline lookup yields CDR1 LGHNA and CDR2 YSYQKL. Trimming cost V 0 bases and J 0 bases, with 5 bases left between them. The CDR3 runs 15 residues. CDR3 bases read: TGTGCCAGCAGCCAAGATAAAGCAAACACCGGGCAGCTCTAC. As protein: CASSQDKANTGQLY. The entire CDR3 reads CASSQDKANTGQLYF.

This clone was seen a few times. Gene names refer to mouse genes. The read gets to within 1 residue of the CDR3 end, and the germline J gene fills in the rest. The chain is built from TRBV20 and TRBJ2-7; possibly TRBD2 for D (7 bases). The CDR3 is 13 amino acids. Germline V gives CDR1 GFQATS, CDR2 STVNSAI. V gave up 0 bases and J gave up 4 bases, with 10 bases separating them. The CDR3 loop is CGARERGAYEQYF. The part of the CDR3 DNA that was read is TGTGGTGCTAGGGAACGGGGGGCTTATGAACAGTAC. Full variable domain (remainder filled in from reference TRBV20 and TRBJ2-7): GALVYQYPRRTICKSGTSMRMECQAVGFQATSVAWYRQSPQKTFELIALSTVNSAIKYEQNFTQEKFPISHPNLSFSSMTVLNAYLEDRGLYLCGARERGAYEQYFGPGTRLTVL.

This clone came up a few times. Gene labels here are mouse ones. This chain's CDR3 is CASSIGGRAEQFF. CDR3 DNA (partial): TGTGCCAGCAGTATTGGGGGGCGCGCTGAGCAGTTC. V and J are TRBV19 and TRBJ2-1, with D possibly being TRBD2 (7 bases). The CDR3 is cut off 1 residue early in the read; its end comes from the germline J gene. Trimming stripped 2 bases from V and 7 bases from J, with 10 bases between. This CDR3 has 13 residues. The germline gives CDR1 FNHDT, CDR2 SITEND (reference sequence). The full variable domain, its missing parts supplied by reference TRBV19 and TRBJ2-1, is GGIITQTPKFLIGQEGQKLTLKCQQNFNHDTMYWYRQDSGKGLRLIYYSITENDLQKGDLSEGYDASREKKSSFSLTVTSAQKNEMAVFLCASSIGGRAEQFFGPGTRLTVL.

Turning to this clone: The genes are named according to mouse. The CDR3 extends 1 residue past the end of the read, so its final part is completed from the germline J gene. Other DNA sequences from this sample encode an identical CDR3 as well. The chain uses TRBV2 and TRBJ2-5; no definite D call. This CDR3 region has 13 residues. Trimming removed 0 bases from V and 5 bases from J, with 6 bases in between. The germline V gene has CDR1 LGHNA and CDR2 YSYQKL. The CDR3 DNA, read in part, is TGTGCCAGCAGCCAAGATCGAGGAGACACCCAGTAC. This codes for CASSQDRGDTQY. The full CDR3 is CASSQDRGDTQYF.

As regards this clone: Gene and germline names: mouse. The read gets to within 1 residue of the CDR3 end, and the germline J gene fills in the rest. This rearrangement joins TRBV23 to TRBJ1-6; the table calls TRBD1, which could not be checked here. TRBJ1-6 is marked as an open reading frame, function uncertain. CDR3 size: 16 residues. Germline assignment: CDR1 KGHTA and CDR2 FQNQQP. The CDR3 here is CSSSQSRQGVNSPLYF. Incomplete CDR3 DNA: TGCTCCAGCAGTCAATCGCGACAGGGGGTAAATTCGCCCCTCTAC.

As for this clone: Gene names and germline match the mouse. The read falls 1 residue short of the CDR3 end, and the missing part is taken from the germline J gene. V usage is TRBV20 and J usage is TRBJ1-1; D not resolved. Between the trimmed V and J ends, which lost 0 bases and 5 bases, there was a span of 4 bases. CDR1 GFQATS and CDR2 STVNSAI come from the germline V gene. This CDR3 spans 11 amino acids. Here the CDR3 reads CGAREETEVFF. CDR3 DNA, as far as it was read: TGTGGTGCTAGGGAAGAGACAGAAGTCTTC.

Regarding this clone: All gene names here are mouse names. Sequencing ends 1 residue short of the CDR3 end; the germline J gene provides the rest. Different DNA sequences within this sample yield the same CDR3. The chain joins TRBV13-2 to TRBJ1-5; 7 bases agree with TRBD1. With 0 bases clipped from V and 3 bases from J, the junction kept 0 bases outside the gene matches. Germline V CDR1 and CDR2: NNHNN, SYGAGS (reference sequence). CDR3 length equals 14 residues. CDR3 bases read: TGTGCCAGCGGTGATGCAGGGGGCAACCAGGCTCCGCTT. This translates into CASGDAGGNQAPL. The full CDR3 protein reads CASGDAGGNQAPLF.

With regard to this clone: Germline and genes here are mouse. The read ends 1 residue shy of where the CDR3 ends; the end is completed using the germline J gene. J is TRBJ2-7 and V is TRBV3; 11 bases agree with TRBD2. CDR1 is SNHLY, CDR2 FYNGKV, per germline (reference sequence). J lost 6 bases, V lost 2 bases, and 6 bases had no gene match. This CDR3 has 15 amino acids. The sequenced CDR3 bases are TGTGCCAGCAGCTTAATGGGACTGGGGGCCTTTGAACAGTAC. Amino acid sequence: CASSLMGLGAFEQY. The full CDR3 protein reads CASSLMGLGAFEQYF.

As to this clone: Any gene name here is a mouse gene name. Sequencing ends 1 residue short of the CDR3 end; the germline J gene provides the rest. The chain is built from TRBV3 and TRBJ2-3; D not certain. The CDR3 consists of 12 residues. Germline V gene lookup returns CDR1 SNHLY and CDR2 FYNGKV (reference sequence). The V end lost 1 base, the J end lost 4 bases, and 3 bases lay between the germline ends. This CDR3 is CASSLGSETLYF. Incomplete CDR3 DNA: TGTGCCAGCAGCTTAGGATCAGAAACGCTGTAT.

A remark on this clone: Mouse germline and gene names are used. The read halts 1 residue ahead of the CDR3 end, with the missing end drawn from the germline J gene. V gene TRBV5 combines with J gene TRBJ1-3; the D is unclear. The germline V gene encodes CDR1 LGHNA and CDR2 YNLKQL (reference sequence). V lost 2 bases to trimming and J lost 2 bases, with 7 bases between them. This CDR3 comprises 14 residues. The CDR3 spells CASSQTPAGNTLYF. The sequenced CDR3 bases are TGTGCCAGCAGCCAAACCCCCGCTGGAAATACGCTCTAT.

This clone turned up a few times. Gene names and germline refer to mouse. The read ends 1 residue shy of where the CDR3 ends; the end is completed using the germline J gene. The V gene is TRBV26, the J gene TRBJ1-4; 9 nucleotides line up with TRBD1. Losses at the gene ends were 2 bases for V and 3 bases for J; bases not matched to a gene: 1. The CDR3 spans 15 residues. Germline lookup yields CDR1 KGHPV and CDR2 FQNQEV (reference sequence). Incomplete CDR3 DNA: TGTGCCAGCAGTCTGACAGGGGGCGCCAACGAAAGATTATTT. The encoded protein is CASSLTGGANERLF. The entire CDR3 is CASSLTGGANERLFF.